The 29 T cell receptor beta chains listed next were all sequenced from one sample in a study of blood T cells in healthy people across ages. Combining a sample-barcoded 5' primer with a J-beta primer mix, a second PCR ran for about 6 to 11 cycles. One entry per CDR3 protein, called by TCRdb with MiXCR from the 5' RACE reads. The table shows more than 600,000 distinct CDR3 sequences, with about 25% occurring only once. These records were also assigned to another study, of T cells of mothers and their children.

The source material was blood. These receptor sequences come from a boy under 18 in good health.

The chain couples TRBV6-5 to TRBJ1-2; possible D gene TRBD1, 6 bases. CDR1 is MNHEY, CDR2 SVGAGI, per germline. The length of the CDR3 is 13 residues. V gave up 6 bases and J gave up 7 bases, with 15 bases separating them. CDR3 coding DNA: TGTGCCAGCAGATTAGAACAGGGACGTGGCTACACCTTC. This translates into CASRLEQGRGYTF.

This clonotype was seen only a few times. This chain connects TRBV3-1 to TRBJ2-5; D is possibly TRBD2 (6 bases). CDR3 size: 14 residues. Germline CDR1 is LGHDT and CDR2 is YNNKEL (reference sequence). Trimming cost V 1 base and J 3 bases, with 9 bases left between them. CDR3 bases: TGTGCCAGCAGCCAAGGGGACTGGGAAGAGACCCAGTACTTC. It encodes CASSQGDWEETQYF.

This clonotype came up a few times. The V call is TRBV12-3 or TRBV12-4, the J call TRBJ1-1; unclear D gene. CDR3 length: 17 residues. The ends were cut back, 3 bases at V and 0 bases at J, with 17 bases in the middle. The CDR3 spells CASSFSPGRLMNTEAFF. The CDR3 region has the DNA TGTGCCAGCAGTTTTAGTCCGGGCAGACTAATGAACACTGAAGCTTTCTTT.

The CDR3 DNA sequence: TGTGCCAGCACAGCGAATCTAGGGGAGCTGTTTTTT. Residues: CASTANLGELFF. The chain links TRBV2 to TRBJ2-2; D unclear. The V end lost 7 bases, the J end lost 8 bases, and 11 bases lay between the germline ends. This CDR3 region has 12 residues. Germline V gives CDR1 SNHLY, CDR2 FYNNEI.

This chain joins TRBV20-1 and TRBJ2-7; unclear D gene. Trimming shortened V by 3 bases and J by 7 bases, and 13 bases separated the two germline ends. Looked up from germline, CDR1 is DFQATT and CDR2 is SNEGSKA (reference sequence). The CDR3 length is 12 residues. DNA of the CDR3: TGCAGTGCTAGCTTAGGGAATGGAGAGCAGTACTTC. Encoded protein: CSASLGNGEQYF.

The genes are TRBV7-9 and TRBJ2-4; D is tentatively TRBD1 or TRBD2 (5 bases each). The CDR3 has 13 amino acids. V shed 4 bases and J shed 8 bases, with 12 bases lying between them. Germline-derived CDR1 and CDR2 are SEHNR and FQNEAQ (reference sequence). The CDR3 sequence: CASSSGTYDIQYF. CDR3 bases: TGTGCCAGCAGCTCTGGGACCTACGACATTCAGTACTTC.

The chain recombines TRBV7-9 with TRBJ2-6, with TRBD1 matching 9 bases. This CDR3 has 18 residues. The germline V gene has CDR1 SEHNR and CDR2 FQNEAQ (reference sequence). V shed 2 bases and J 5 bases; nucleotides not matched to a gene: 10. The CDR3: CASSLTWTGEVWANVLTF. The CDR3 bases are TGTGCCAGCAGCTTAACCTGGACAGGGGAGGTCTGGGCCAACGTCCTGACTTTC.

This clonotype was counted between two and nine times. The chain couples TRBV19 to TRBJ2-1; 13 nucleotides agree with TRBD2. With 8 bases clipped from V and 7 bases from J, the junction kept 5 bases outside the gene matches. This CDR3 has 14 residues. Germline assignment: CDR1 LNHDA and CDR2 SQIVND (reference sequence). The CDR3 spells CASGGLAGTNEQFF. CDR3 bases: TGTGCCAGTGGGGGACTAGCGGGGACAAATGAGCAGTTCTTC.

This clonotype was seen at least ten times. V and J are TRBV3-1 and TRBJ2-5; D is unclear. The J call may not be correct, given that the DNA end is closer to TRBJ2-1. This CDR3 has 12 residues. Germline values: CDR1 LGHDT, CDR2 YNNKEL (reference sequence). The CDR3 bases are TGTGCCAGCAGCTTGACGAGAAATGAGCAGTTCTTC. This translates into CASSLTRNEQFF.

This clonotype was observed a few times. The chain uses TRBV4-1 and TRBJ2-7; no reliable D call. V gave up 0 bases and J gave up 0 bases, with 9 bases separating them. The CDR3 spans 15 residues. Germline CDR1 reads MGHRA; CDR2 reads YSYEKL. This CDR3 reads CASSQERSYSYEQYF. CDR3 coding DNA: TGCGCCAGCAGCCAAGAACGCTCTTACTCCTACGAGCAGTACTTC.

This clonotype has only a few counts. This chain connects TRBV29-1 to TRBJ2-2; 7 bases are shared with TRBD1. Trimming removed 6 bases from V and 1 base from J; junction bases left unmatched: 5. Germline V gene data show CDR1 as SQVTM and CDR2 as ANQGSEA. This CDR3 comprises 14 residues. As DNA, the CDR3 is TGCAGCGTCGCGGACAGGTTGAACACCGGGGAGCTGTTTTTT. Translated, it gives CSVADRLNTGELFF.

The chain employs TRBV20-1 and TRBJ2-7, with 7 bases identical to TRBD2. The CDR3 totals 15 residues. Germline trimming cut 4 bases from V and 0 bases from J; bases unmatched to any gene: 9. Germline V gene sequence: CDR1 DFQATT, CDR2 SNEGSKA (reference sequence). The CDR3 sequence: CSATDGRTSSYEQYF. Here the CDR3 DNA reads TGCAGTGCTACTGACGGACGGACTAGCTCCTACGAGCAGTACTTC.

This clonotype was observed a few times. This chain connects TRBV3-1 to TRBJ1-1, with D possibly TRBD1 on 6 matching bases. The CDR3 loop spans 17 amino acids. Between the trimmed V and J ends, which lost 1 base and 1 base, there was a span of 16 bases. CDR1 and CDR2 from the germline V gene are LGHDT and YNNKEL (reference sequence). CDR3 DNA: TGTGCCAGCAGCCAAGGTGCCAGGGGTCCTCAGAACACTGAAGCTTTCTTT. Encoded protein: CASSQGARGPQNTEAFF.

This chain uses TRBV2 with TRBJ1-6; TRBD1 agrees at 7 bases. This CDR3 contains 17 residues. Germline CDR1 and CDR2: SNHLY and FYNNEI. V lost 6 bases to trimming and J lost 0 bases; unmatched junction nucleotides: 8. CDR3 amino acids: CASRSDRASSYNSPLHF. The CDR3 DNA follows: TGTGCCAGCAGATCCGACAGGGCGAGCTCCTATAATTCACCCCTCCACTTT.

This sequence joins TRBV29-1 and TRBJ2-5; TRBD2 is a possible D gene (6 bases). The CDR3 extends over 11 amino acids. The V and J ends lost 6 bases and 4 bases respectively, with 9 bases between them. CDR1 and CDR2 (germline): SQVTM, ANQGSEA. This CDR3 is CSVGAGETQYF. CDR3 in DNA: TGCAGCGTGGGAGCGGGAGAGACCCAGTACTTC. The full variable domain, in which reference TRBV29-1 and TRBJ2-5 provide the parts outside the CDR3, is SAVISQKPSRDICQRGTSLTIQCQVDSQVTMMFWYRQQPGQSLTLIATANQGSEATYESGFVIDKFPISRPNLTFSTLTVSNMSPEDSSIYLCSVGAGETQYFGPGTRLLVL.

V is TRBV6-2 or TRBV6-3 and J is TRBJ2-7; 12 nucleotides match TRBD2. The CDR3 covers 17 residues. The junction had 5 bases not matched to a gene; V was cut back by 2 bases and J by 0 bases. Germline lookup yields CDR1 MNHEY and CDR2 SVGEGT. The CDR3 region has the DNA TGTGCCAGCAGTTACGCACTAGCGGGGGGTTCCTCCTACGAGCAGTACTTC. Protein sequence: CASSYALAGGSSYEQYF.

The chain recombines TRBV3-1 with TRBJ1-1; D is perhaps TRBD1 (6 bases). The CDR3 covers 14 residues. Germline CDR1 and CDR2: LGHDT and YNNKEL (reference sequence). The V gene lost 2 bases and the J gene lost 5 bases, with 12 bases spanning the gap. In DNA form, the CDR3 reads TGTGCCAGCAGCCAACTGGACAGCTCAACTGAAGCTTTCTTT. Protein product: CASSQLDSSTEAFF. The full variable domain, with the rest looked up from reference TRBV3-1 and TRBJ1-1, is DTAVSQTPKYLVTQMGNDKSIKCEQNLGHDTMYWYKQDSKKFLKIMFSYNNKELIINETVPNRFSPKSPDKAHLNLHINSLELGDSAVYFCASSQLDSSTEAFFGQGTRLTVV.

This clonotype has only a few counts. J is TRBJ1-3 and V is TRBV13; D gene uncertain. The V end was cut by 4 bases, the J end by 3 bases, with 16 bases between. CDR3 length equals 16 residues. CDR1 PRHDT and CDR2 FYEKMQ come from the germline V gene (reference sequence). The chain's CDR3 is CASSSPTAPGGNTIYF. The CDR3 DNA reads TGTGCCAGCAGCTCCCCAACCGCTCCTGGTGGAAACACCATATATTTT.

This rearrangement joins TRBV7-3 to TRBJ1-1, with TRBD1 matching over 9 bases. The CDR3 sequence is 15 residues long. Germline V CDR1 and CDR2: SGHTA, FQGTGA. J lost 4 bases, V lost 0 bases, and 3 bases had no gene match. The CDR3 sequence: CASSLTGQGSTEAFF. In DNA, the CDR3 is TGTGCCAGCAGCTTAACTGGACAGGGGTCCACTGAAGCTTTCTTT.

The J gene is TRBJ1-2, the V gene TRBV9; no clear D. With 0 bases removed from V and 3 bases from J, the gap between germline ends came to 6 bases. This CDR3 contains 13 residues. Germline CDR1 reads SGDLS; CDR2 reads YYNGEE. The CDR3 DNA reads TGTGCCAGCAGCGTAGGGGAGGACTATGGCTACACCTTC. Protein: CASSVGEDYGYTF.

The chain employs TRBV20-1 and TRBJ2-4; D possibly uses TRBD1 or TRBD2 (5 bases each). CDR3 length equals 13 residues. Germline V gene sequence: CDR1 DFQATT, CDR2 SNEGSKA (reference sequence). Trimming left V 5 bases short and J 6 bases short, with 14 bases between. The CDR3: CSAEEGAGNIQYF. Here the CDR3 DNA reads TGCAGTGCTGAGGAAGGGGCGGGAAACATTCAGTACTTC.

This clonotype was seen a few times. This chain joins TRBV28 and TRBJ1-4; 7 nucleotides align to TRBD1. CDR1 and CDR2 from the germline V gene are MDHEN and SYDVKM. V was clipped by 3 bases and J by 8 bases; unmatched bases: 12. The CDR3 consists of 16 residues. CDR3 in DNA: TGTGCCAGCAGTTTTAGGCCGACAGGGTTTAACGAAAAACTGTTTTTT. Translation gives CASSFRPTGFNEKLFF.

Only a few counts were recorded for this clonotype. V is TRBV3-1 and J is TRBJ1-5; weak D call: TRBD1 (5 bases). The CDR3 covers 17 residues. Germline loops: CDR1 LGHDT, CDR2 YNNKEL (reference sequence). V lost 0 bases and J lost 3, with 15 bases in between. CDR3: CASSQDPSGGSNQPQHF. The CDR3 DNA follows: TGTGCCAGCAGCCAAGACCCCAGTGGGGGATCCAATCAGCCCCAGCATTTT.

The chain recombines TRBV11-2 with TRBJ1-1, with 7 bases aligning to TRBD1. This CDR3 spans 17 amino acids. Germline V gives CDR1 SGHAT, CDR2 FQNNGV. V lost 4 bases to trimming and J lost 0 bases; unmatched junction nucleotides: 11. The CDR3 DNA reads TGTGCCAGCAGCTCCCCCGTACTGGGACAGATGAACACTGAAGCTTTCTTT. It encodes CASSSPVLGQMNTEAFF.

In regard to this clonotype: An end of the junction differs from the germline gene, which may be a read error. This sequence joins TRBV5-5 and TRBJ2-3; TRBD2 might be the D (5 bases). The CDR3 covers 14 residues. From germline, CDR1 is SGHKS and CDR2 YYEKEE (reference sequence). CDR3 sequence: CASSWGASGDTQYF. The CDR3 region has the DNA TGTGCTAGCAGCTGGGGAGCGAGCGGAGATACGCAGTATTTT.

The chain employs TRBV27 and TRBJ1-4, with D possibly matching TRBD1 (6 bases). Germline lookup yields CDR1 MNHEY and CDR2 SMNVEV (reference sequence). V was trimmed by 6 bases and J by 8 bases, leaving 10 bases between them. CDR3 length: 12 residues. The CDR3 here is CASRTGREKLFF. The CDR3 nucleotides read TGTGCCAGCAGAACAGGGAGGGAAAAACTGTTTTTT.

The chain couples TRBV20-1 to TRBJ2-1; 7 nucleotides align to TRBD2. Trimming took 5 bases from V and 2 from J; bases not matched to a gene: 6. Germline V gives CDR1 DFQATT, CDR2 SNEGSKA (reference sequence). This CDR3 comprises 14 residues. The CDR3, as DNA: TGCAGTGCTCGACCCGGGACTACCTACAATGAGCAGTTCTTC. Translation gives CSARPGTTYNEQFF.

The table lists this clonotype with a few counts. This chain links TRBV6-5 with TRBJ2-5; 7 bases match TRBD2. After removal of 2 bases from V and 2 bases from J, the junction contained 5 bases not matched to a gene. This CDR3 is 15 amino acids long. From germline, CDR1 is MNHEY and CDR2 SVGAGI. Written as DNA, the CDR3 is TGTGCCAGCAGTTACGAGCCTAGCGGACAAGAGACCCAGTACTTC. Translated, it gives CASSYEPSGQETQYF.

The chain uses TRBV7-8 and TRBJ1-2, with 8 bases lining up with TRBD1. This CDR3 has 15 amino acids. With V trimmed by 0 bases and J by 0 bases, 0 bases remained unmatched. Per germline, CDR1 SGHVS and CDR2 FQNEAQ. CDR3 protein: CASSLADRANYGYTF. The CDR3 coding sequence is TGTGCCAGCAGCTTAGCGGACAGGGCTAACTATGGCTACACCTTC.